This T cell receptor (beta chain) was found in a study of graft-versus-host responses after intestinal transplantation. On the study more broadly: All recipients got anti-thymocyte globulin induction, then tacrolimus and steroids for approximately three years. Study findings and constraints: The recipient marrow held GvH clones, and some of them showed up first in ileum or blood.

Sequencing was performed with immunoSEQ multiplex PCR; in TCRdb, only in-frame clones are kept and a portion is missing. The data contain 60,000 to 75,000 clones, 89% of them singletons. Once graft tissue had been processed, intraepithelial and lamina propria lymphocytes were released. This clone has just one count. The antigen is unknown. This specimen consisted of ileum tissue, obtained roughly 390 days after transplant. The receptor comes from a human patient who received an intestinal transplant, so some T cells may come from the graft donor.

In nucleotides, the CDR3 is TGCAGCGTTAGAGACAAGAACACTGAAGCTTTCTTT. It codes for CSVRDKNTEAFF. V gene TRBV29-1 combines with J gene TRBJ1-1, with D unclear. The V gene lost 5 bases and the J gene lost 1 base, with 8 bases spanning the gap. The CDR3 spans 12 residues. CDR1 SQVTM and CDR2 ANQGSEA come from the germline V gene.